The source of this TCR beta chain is a study of blood T cell repertoires in COVID-19. Study background: The United States, Italy and Spain were the sources of the acute and convalescent COVID-19 samples.

The data were produced by immunoSEQ multiplex PCR, yet TCRdb's version contains in-frame clones alone and is incomplete. The sample gives roughly 140,000 clones, 85% of which show up once; 6.2% is in the top ten. Germline lookup yields CDR1 SGHAT and CDR2 FQNNGV. V lost 0 bases, J lost 0 bases, and 6 bases lay in between. The CDR3 is 15 residues long. The J gene is TRBJ2-1, the V gene TRBV11-2; D ambiguous. This TCR was sampled from a woman aged 40 to 49 who had recovered from COVID-19. The sample taken for sequencing was PBMCs or T cells enriched from blood (not recorded which). CDR3 coding DNA: TGTGCCAGCAGCTTAGAACCGAGCTCCTACAATGAGCAGTTCTTC. Its translation: CASSLEPSSYNEQFF.